The clone carrying this T cell receptor (beta chain) has a handful of counts. The antigen remains unidentified. The entry originates in a study of tumor-infiltrating lymphocytes in localized non-small cell lung cancer. Across the study: Patients included smokers and never-smokers with various histologies, some sampled after neoadjuvant chemotherapy. Findings and caveats of the study: Each assay used a separate piece of the same tissue. Tumors had more T cell infiltration than uninvolved lung, per TCRbeta sequencing and CD3 counts. Available tissue quantity limited TCR sequencing to a patient subset.

The germline CDR1 and CDR2 sequences are SNHLY and FYNNEI. V was pared by 1 base and J by 2 bases, with 6 bases between. The CDR3 is made up of 14 amino acids. Sequencing was performed with immunoSEQ multiplex PCR; in TCRdb, only in-frame clones are kept and a portion is missing. The table lists approximately 6,700 clones, 60% to 80% of them singletons, with about 7.4% in the top ten. This clonotype was obtained from a human donor with non-small cell lung cancer. The V gene is TRBV2, the J gene TRBJ1-5; no definite D call. Sequencing input: uninvolved lung tissue not adjacent to the tumor. CDR3 region: CASSEEGGNQPQHF. CDR3 DNA: TGTGCCAGCAGTGAAGAGGGCGGCAATCAGCCCCAGCATTTT.